This T cell receptor beta chain was sequenced for a study of cytomegalovirus exposure and HLA in healthy donors. Primers for the PCR totalled 60 Vbeta and 13 Jbeta. TCRdb's table, derived via immunoSEQ multiplex PCR, lists solely in-frame clones and lacks some. The sample shows about 210,000 clones, roughly four fifths of them seen only once. J gave up 3 bases and V 7 bases, and 3 bases lay outside the gene matches. Germline V CDR1 and CDR2: SQVTM, ANQGSEA. The CDR3 spans 13 residues. The rearrangement links TRBV29-1 to TRBJ2-2; 9 bases map to TRBD1. This receptor was identified in a woman between 45 and 60 years old in good health and CMV-seropositive. Material for sequencing was PBMCs. The CDR3 region has the DNA TGCAGCGAAAGGGACAGGGACACCGGGGAGCTGTTTTTT. It is translated as CSERDRDTGELFF.